This T cell receptor beta chain comes out of a study of response to subunit inactivated influenza vaccine. Study-level findings and limits: Authors suggested seasonal influenza vaccinations each recruit few new T cells.

The CDR3 covers 15 residues. Germline trimming cut 4 bases from V and 6 bases from J; bases unmatched to any gene: 6. From germline, CDR1 is SGHRS and CDR2 YFSETQ. TCRdb independently ran MiXCR on the RT-PCR reads; one entry per CDR3 protein. The sample has around 850,000 distinct CDR3 sequences; around 20% are singletons. This clonotype was detected many times. The target antigen is unknown. Sequencing used PBMCs from blood, obtained 5 to 6 days after vaccination. The chain employs TRBV5-1 and TRBJ2-2; the match to TRBD1 covers 10 bases. This TCR came from a man aged 45-65 years who received an inactivated influenza vaccine. The CDR3 loop is CASSPWDRGPGELFF. The CDR3 nucleotides read TGCGCCAGCAGCCCCTGGGACAGGGGTCCCGGGGAGCTGTTTTTT.